This TCR beta chain was identified in a study of blood T cell repertoires in COVID-19. Study in general: The cDNA or gDNA used as material had been derived from T cells, B-cell-depleted T cells, or PBMCs.

Sequencing used immunoSEQ multiplex PCR; TCRdb keeps in-frame clones, though not all of them. Among some 200,000 clones listed, around four fifths were seen once. This TCR derives from an older woman with COVID-19, enrolled during active disease. Sequenced: peripheral blood.

CDR3 bases: TGTGCCAGCTCACCTCCGGACAGCGCGAACACCGGGGAGCTGTTTTTT. Amino acid sequence: CASSPPDSANTGELFF. The chain is built from TRBV18 and TRBJ2-2; the D gene is possibly TRBD1 (6 bases). The V and J ends lost 3 bases and 0 bases respectively, with 11 bases between them. The CDR3 has 16 amino acids. Looked up from germline, CDR1 is KGHSH and CDR2 is LQKENI.